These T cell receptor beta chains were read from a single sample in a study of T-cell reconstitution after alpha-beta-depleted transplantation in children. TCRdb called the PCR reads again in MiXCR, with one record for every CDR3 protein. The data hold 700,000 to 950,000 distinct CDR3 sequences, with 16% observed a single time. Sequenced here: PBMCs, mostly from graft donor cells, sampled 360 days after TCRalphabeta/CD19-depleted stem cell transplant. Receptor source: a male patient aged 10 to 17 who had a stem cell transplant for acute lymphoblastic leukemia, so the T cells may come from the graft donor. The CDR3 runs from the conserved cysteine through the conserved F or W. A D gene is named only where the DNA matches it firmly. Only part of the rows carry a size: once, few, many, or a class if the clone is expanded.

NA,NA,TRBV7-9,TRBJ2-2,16,TGTGCCAGCAGCCCAACCCCCTTAGTTCGGAACGGGGAGCTGTTTTTT,CASSPTPLVRNGELFF
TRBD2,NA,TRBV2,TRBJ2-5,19,TGTGCCAGCTCCAAAGGGGGGACTAGCGGGAGGCCACTTCAAGAGACCCAGTACTTC,CASSKGGTSGRPLQETQYF
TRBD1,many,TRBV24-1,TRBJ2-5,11,TGTGCCAGTGGGACAGGCGTCGCCCAGTACTTC,CASGTGVAQYF
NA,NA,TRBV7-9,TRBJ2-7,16,TGTGCCAGCAGCTTAGGGGAGGGGGGATCCCTCCACGAGCAGTACTTC,CASSLGEGGSLHEQYF
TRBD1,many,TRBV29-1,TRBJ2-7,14,TGCAGCGGTATGACAGGGCCTCCGTCCTCCGAGCAGTACTTC,CSGMTGPPSSEQYF
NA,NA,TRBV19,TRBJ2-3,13,TGTGCCAGTAGAACGGGGACCACAGATACGCAGTATTTT,CASRTGTTDTQYF
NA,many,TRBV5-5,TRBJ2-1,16,TGTGCCAGCAGCTTGGAATGGCGTTCCTCCTACAATGAGCAGTTCTTC,CASSLEWRSSYNEQFF
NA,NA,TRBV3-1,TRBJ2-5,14,TGTGCCAGCAGCCAAGATATACGGCAAGAGACCCAGTACTTC,CASSQDIRQETQYF
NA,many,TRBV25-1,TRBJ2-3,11,TGTGCCAGCAGTCTCCTACTAGCTCTGTATTTT,CASSLLLALYF
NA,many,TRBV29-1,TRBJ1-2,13,TGCAGCGTTGGACAGCGGAGGGGCTATGGCTACACCTTC,CSVGQRRGYGYTF
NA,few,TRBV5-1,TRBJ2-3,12,TGCGCCAGCACTGGGTTAACAGATACGCAGTATTTT,CASTGLTDTQYF
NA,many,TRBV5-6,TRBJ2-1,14,TGTGCCAGCGACGTGAGGGGCTCCTACAATGAGCAGTTCTTC,CASDVRGSYNEQFF
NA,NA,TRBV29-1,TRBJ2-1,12,TGCAGCACTTGGGAGTCCTACAATGAGCAGTTCTTC,CSTWESYNEQFF
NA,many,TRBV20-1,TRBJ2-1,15,TGCAGTGCCGATCATCCCGTAGGGCCCTACAATGAGCAGTTCTTC,CSADHPVGPYNEQFF
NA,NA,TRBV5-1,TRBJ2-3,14,TGCGCCAGCAGCTTGGGTTGGGCCACAGATACGCAGTATTTT,CASSLGWATDTQYF
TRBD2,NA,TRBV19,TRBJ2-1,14,TGTGCCAGTAGTATCCGCGGGAGTATCAATGAGCAGTTCTTC,CASSIRGSINEQFF
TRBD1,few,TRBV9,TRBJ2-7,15,TGTGCCAGCAGCGAATTGGCAGGGGGCGCGGGGGAGCAGTACTTC,CASSELAGGAGEQYF
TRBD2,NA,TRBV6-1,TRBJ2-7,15,TGTGCCAGCAGTCTAGGACTAGCGACAGCCTACGAGCAGTACTTC,CASSLGLATAYEQYF
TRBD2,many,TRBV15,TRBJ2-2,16,TGTGCCACCAGCCGAATGGGACTAACGAACACCGGGGAGCTGTTTTTT,CATSRMGLTNTGELFF
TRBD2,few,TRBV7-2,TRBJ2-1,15,TGTGCCAGCAGCAGACTAGCGGGGGGGAAGAGGGAGCAGTTCTTC,CASSRLAGGKREQFF
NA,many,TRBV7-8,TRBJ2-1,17,TGTGCCAGCAGCTTAGCGAGGCTAGCAGTCACCTACAATGAGCAGTTCTTC,CASSLARLAVTYNEQFF
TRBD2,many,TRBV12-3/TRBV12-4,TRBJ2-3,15,TGTGCCAGCAGTTTGGTGACTAGCGGGAGTGATACGCAGTATTTT,CASSLVTSGSDTQYF
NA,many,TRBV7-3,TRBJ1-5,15,TGTGCCAGCAGCTTAACGGCAGGGGCTGATCAGCCCCAGCATTTT,CASSLTAGADQPQHF
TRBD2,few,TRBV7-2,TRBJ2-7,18,TGTGCCAGCAGCTTAGCTTCCCTAGCGGGAAAGTTCTCCTACGAGCAGTACTTC,CASSLASLAGKFSYEQYF
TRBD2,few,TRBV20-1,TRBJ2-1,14,TGCAGTGCTAGGAAGCGGGAGGGATCCCATGAGCAGTTCTTC,CSARKREGSHEQFF
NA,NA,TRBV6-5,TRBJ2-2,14,TGTGCCAGCAGTTACTCGCAGGCGGCTGAGGAGCTGTTTTTT,CASSYSQAAEELFF
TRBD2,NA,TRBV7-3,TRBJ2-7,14,TGTGCCAGCAGTCAAGCGGGAGGTCGCTACGAGCAGTACTTC,CASSQAGGRYEQYF
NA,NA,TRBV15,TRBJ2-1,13,TGTGCCACCAGCATGCGACAGAGCAATGAGCAGTTCTTC,CATSMRQSNEQFF
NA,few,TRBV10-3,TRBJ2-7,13,TGTGCCAGCGAGGACAGTTACTCATACGAGCAGTACTTC,CASEDSYSYEQYF
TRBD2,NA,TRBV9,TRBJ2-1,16,TGTGCCAGCAGCGTACATTCAGGGAGGGTGGACAATGAGCAGTTCTTC,CASSVHSGRVDNEQFF
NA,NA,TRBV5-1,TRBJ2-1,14,TGCGCCAGCAGCACCACCGTGAGGATAAATGAGCAGTTCTTC,CASSTTVRINEQFF